This T cell receptor (beta chain) was identified during a study of cytomegalovirus exposure and HLA in healthy donors. General study points: Reports described diagnosis of cytomegalovirus status by the classifier as highly specific and sensitive. Presence/absence comparisons presumed near-even sequencing depth among donors. Within an earlier analysis, most TCR beta V segments proved productive either about 90% or about 30% of the time.

The PCR was carried out with 60 Vbeta primers and 13 Jbeta primers. Produced via immunoSEQ multiplex PCR; TCRdb's table is partial and in-frame only. Found here are more than 150,000 clones, roughly nine tenths of them singletons; the top ten hold about 0.24%. Donors had nominal health at sampling but likely had unrecorded immune exposures. This clone came up a few times. Its antigen is unidentified. Germline CDR1 and CDR2: DFQATT and SNEGSKA (reference sequence). The CDR3 contains 11 residues. Trimming cost V 7 bases and J 5 bases; bases outside gene matches: 3. This chain connects TRBV20-1 to TRBJ1-2; TRBD1 matches at 8 bases. The source material was PBMCs. The sequence derives from a girl under three years old in good health and CMV-seronegative. Here the CDR3 DNA reads TGCAGTGTGGACAGGGTGTATGGCTACACCTTC. This translates into CSVDRVYGYTF.